This T cell receptor (beta chain) was observed in a study of CD8 T cells in ankylosing spondylitis. This clonotype was observed at least ten times. Its antigen is unknown. TCRdb re-called the 5' RACE reads through MiXCR, storing one row per CDR3 protein. The sample records about 130,000 distinct CDR3 sequences, roughly 6.6% being singletons. Study-wide results and limits: Clones tied to disease were said to be significantly enriched in matched ankylosing spondylitis synovial fluid. Earlier studies detected some motif variants in reactive arthritis synovial fluid and blood.

The sequenced sample was blood, either unsorted or a sorted T cell fraction (not recorded which). This receptor was identified in a female donor with ankylosing spondylitis or in good health (not recorded which).

The CDR3 spells CASRQGFGYEQYF. The DNA of the CDR3 is TGTGCCAGCAGACAGGGGTTCGGCTACGAGCAGTACTTC. V is TRBV6-1 and J is TRBJ2-7; 7 bases match TRBD1. This CDR3 spans 13 amino acids. CDR1 and CDR2 (germline): MNHNS, SASEGT. V lost 6 bases and J lost 3; bases outside the gene matches: 5.